This T cell receptor (beta chain) is drawn from a study of PD-L1 blockade in urothelial cancer listed by TCRdb under 2017. About the study as a whole: All patients started therapy around 2014 and received atezolizumab 1,200 mg intravenously every 3 weeks. Twenty-five of 29 patients were males with bladder-origin urothelial cancer, and 18 of 29 reported a prior smoking history. An ECOG performance status of 0 or 1 was recorded for the patients, and 0 to 3 prior chemotherapy regimens had been received by the patients. Blood samples were analyzed 3 weeks after the start of treatment (second dose) and 6 weeks after the start of treatment. A median of about 140,000 T cells and 85,000 or so unique TCRs was obtained from blood samples, and a median clonality of roughly 0.08 was observed. An exploratory multi-omic analysis was conducted of the somatic, immune and clinical correlates of response to PD-L1 blockade with atezolizumab in urothelial cancer. Pretreatment tumor samples and matched peripheral blood, collected serially before and after atezolizumab treatment, underwent TCR sequencing. Progression-free survival longer than 6 months counted as durable clinical benefit, and TCR features were additionally tested against both progression-free and overall survival. Whole exome sequencing and RNA sequencing of pretreatment tumors were performed alongside TCR sequencing in the same patients. Durable clinical benefit was achieved by nine patients and was not achieved by 20 patients. Under 30 patients had pretreatment blood TCR-seq, around 25 had at least one posttreatment blood collection, and around 25 had tumor TCR-seq.

V loses 6 bases of germline sequence and J loses 3 bases, and the interval between the two ends is 24 bases. The germline V gene supplies CDR1 SNHLY and CDR2 FYNNEI. CDR3 length: 18 amino acids, cysteine to phenylalanine. Of all the DNA, just the CDR3 is kept, 54 bases in frame from base 1. Each PCR received spiked-in synthetic TCR analog templates so that absolute template abundance could be estimated from read counts. Using the immunoSEQ assay, TCRbeta CDR3 regions were amplified from genomic DNA with bias-controlled V and J gene primers. Rearranged TCRbeta segments were sequenced at approximately 20X coverage. Turning to the authors' computational methods: Clustering was used to correct sequencing errors, and CDR3s were annotated against IMGT to assign V, D and J genes. Only productive TCRbeta rearrangements were used in downstream analyses, excluding out-of-frame or stop-codon sequences. Clonality was calculated as one minus the Shannon entropy normalized by the log of the number of unique productive sequences. Clones differing between time points or between blood and tumor were identified using Fisher's exact test with Benjamini-Hochberg correction, with an adjusted p below 0.01 applied as the threshold. TCRdb obtained this table from immuneACCESS and retained in-frame rearrangements with V and J assigned. These tables miss some clones; where compared with another copy, unresolved V genes account for less than half of the shortfall, and the remainder is unexplained. The V and J calls and the clone size are those of that table, but D and trimming were determined from the DNA. In this sample the table shows about 43,000 clones, around four fifths of which occur a single time. Roughly 16% of the sample is in the top ten clones.

The time point label here, explained by the study, means: peripheral blood 6 weeks after treatment start. The cohort comprised more than 25 patients with locally advanced or metastatic urothelial carcinoma treated at Memorial Sloan Kettering on a trial protocol. Peripheral blood mononuclear cells were collected pretreatment and during treatment, at between 1 and 8 total time points per patient. The Qiagen DNeasy Blood extraction kit was used to purify genomic DNA from total PBMCs and tumor samples. Collected pretreatment and during treatment, PBMCs were isolated and stored as previously described. Turning to this clone: Its cognate antigen has yet to be identified. Qualities for individual bases were not recorded, and no much larger clone is one base off.

Study-wide conclusions, independent of this receptor: A pretreatment peripheral blood TCR clonality below the median was linked to improved progression-free and overall survival. Because the sample size was small (n ≈ 29) and many of the analyses were exploratory, the results are meant to be hypothesis-generating. At 3 weeks after the start of treatment, tumor-associated TCR clones in peripheral blood had expanded more in patients with durable benefit (n ≈ 24, p = 0.022).

The rearranged chain carries TRBV2 and TRBJ2-4, and possibly TRBD1, on 6 matching bases. This clonotype originated in a man aged 55-75 years with urothelial cancer. This sample comprised PBMCs, obtained around atezolizumab (anti-PD-L1) treatment. The sequenced DNA is TGTGCCAGCAGGACGATTTCAGGGGCGCGGAATGGCAAAAACATTCAGTACTTC. This gives the protein CASRTISGARNGKNIQYF.